These T cell receptor beta chains were read from a single sample in a study of T cells in Graves' hyperthyroidism and ophthalmopathy. MiXCR was run by TCRdb on the multiplex PCR reads, yielding one entry per CDR3 protein. This sample carries 250,000 to 400,000 distinct CDR3 sequences, around 13% of them seen once, and the ten largest clones take about 37%. Sequencing was done on a sample of blood. These TCRs come from a woman aged 40 to 50 with Graves' ophthalmopathy. Each CDR3 is given with its conserved first and last residue. A D gene is named only where the DNA matches it firmly. Size is omitted from some rows. Given values are once, few, many or a class for expanded clones.

clone_size j_call v_call d_call cdr3_nt cdr3_aa
many TRBJ2-4 TRBV7-2 - TGTGCCAGCAGCTTAGCGGCCACGGTAGCCAAAAACATTCAGTACTTC CASSLAATVAKNIQYF
few TRBJ1-2 TRBV5-1 - TGCGCCAGCGGAATGGACCTATACGATGGCTACACCTTC CASGMDLYDGYTF
many TRBJ1-1 TRBV5-5 - TGTGCCAGCAGCTTGAATCCCAAGTCCACTGAAGCTTTCTTT CASSLNPKSTEAFF
- TRBJ2-1 TRBV19 TRBD2 TGTGCCAGTACCCCCGGACTAGTTTACAATGAGCAGTTCTTC CASTPGLVYNEQFF
many TRBJ1-1 TRBV12-3/TRBV12-4 TRBD1 TGTGCCAGCAGCCTCGACAGGGGCACTGAAGCTTTCTTT CASSLDRGTEAFF
many TRBJ1-3 TRBV12-3/TRBV12-4 - TGTGCCAGCAGTTCGATGCCGACTCTACCGCCGCTCATCCGAGGAAACACCATATATTTT CASSSMPTLPPLIRGNTIYF
few TRBJ2-5 TRBV19 TRBD2 TGTGCCAGTAGTATAGGTGGCGGGGGGCGAGAGACCCAGTACTTC CASSIGGGGRETQYF
- TRBJ2-3 TRBV7-2 TRBD2 TGTGCCAGCAGCCCTTTTGCGGGGGGCCGCACAGATACGCAGTATTTT CASSPFAGGRTDTQYF
few TRBJ2-3 TRBV5-1 TRBD2 TGCGCCAGCAGCCCCGGAAGGGACTACACAGATACGCAGTATTTT CASSPGRDYTDTQYF
- TRBJ2-5 TRBV6-5 TRBD2 TGTGCCAGCAGTTACTCGTCACTCGCGGGGGGGCCTCGGGAGACCCAGTACTTC CASSYSSLAGGPRETQYF
many TRBJ2-3 TRBV29-1 TRBD2 TGCAGCGTCGCGAGTACCGGGACTAGGCTGTATTTT CSVASTGTRLYF
many TRBJ2-5 TRBV2 - TGTGCCAGCAGTGCCACTCAGGAGACCCAGTACTTC CASSATQETQYF
many TRBJ1-2 TRBV27 - TGTGCCAGCAGTTTAGGGGGCGGGGTGTCTAACTATGGCTACACCTTC CASSLGGGVSNYGYTF
- TRBJ2-3 TRBV10-1 - TGCGCCAGCAGTCCACCTAAGACAGGAGGAGTAGATACGCAGTATTTT CASSPPKTGGVDTQYF
few TRBJ1-5 TRBV20-1 - TGCAGTGCTAGAGATATGGCGACAGGCTCACGTCAGCCCCAGCATTTT CSARDMATGSRQPQHF
- TRBJ2-7 TRBV19 TRBD1 TGTGCCAGTAGTATGGGGACAGGGGGCTACGAGCAGTACTTC CASSMGTGGYEQYF
many TRBJ1-1 TRBV28 - TGTGCCAGCAGTTTTACGAGGGGAGTAATGAACACTGAAGCTTTCTTT CASSFTRGVMNTEAFF
few TRBJ2-7 TRBV25-1 TRBD1 TGTGCCAGCAGGGACAGGTTTGGGGTTGCTTCCGAGCAGTACTTC CASRDRFGVASEQYF
many TRBJ1-5 TRBV28 - TGTGCCAGCAGTTTAAGCTCCCCGTTGGGGGGGCGTAGAAATCAGCCCCAGCATTTT CASSLSSPLGGRRNQPQHF
many TRBJ2-3 TRBV24-1 - TGTGCCACCAGTGATCCTAGCACAGATACGCAGTATTTT CATSDPSTDTQYF
- TRBJ2-7 TRBV9 - TGTGCCAGCAGCGTAGAATGGGGGCCGGGAGAGCAGTACTTC CASSVEWGPGEQYF
- TRBJ1-1 TRBV5-6 - TGTGCCAGCAGCTTGGTAGGGGAACATATTACCATGAACACTGAAGCTTTCTTT CASSLVGEHITMNTEAFF
many TRBJ2-7 TRBV10-3 - TGTGCCATCAGTCCGACAGGTTACGAGCAGTACTTC CAISPTGYEQYF
- TRBJ2-2 TRBV5-5 - TGTGCCAGCAGCTTTCGCCTCAGTTCCCCGAACACCGGGGAGCTGTTTTTT CASSFRLSSPNTGELFF
- TRBJ2-1 TRBV20-1 TRBD2 TGCAGTGCTAGTCGGGCTAGCGGGAGTAATGAGCAGTTCTTC CSASRASGSNEQFF
many TRBJ2-3 TRBV10-2 - TGCGCCAGCAGGGAGCTCACAGATACGCAGTATTTT CASRELTDTQYF
many TRBJ2-1 TRBV20-1 TRBD2 TGCAGTGCTGGGGACTACTTGAATGAGCAGTTCTTC CSAGDYLNEQFF
- TRBJ1-2 TRBV3-1 - TGTGCCAGCAGCCAAGAAAGAGGGTACCCGACCTTC CASSQERGYPTF
many TRBJ1-5 TRBV28 TRBD1 TGTGCCAGCAGACAAATAGTTCTTGGGACAGCATATAGCAATCAGCCCCAGCATTTT CASRQIVLGTAYSNQPQHF
many TRBJ2-7 TRBV28 - TGTGCCAGCAGTTTGCCAGGTACCTACGAGCAGTACTTC CASSLPGTYEQYF
few TRBJ2-1 TRBV19 - TGTGCCAGTAGTCCGTTCGGACGTGAGCAGTTCTTC CASSPFGREQFF
many TRBJ2-3 TRBV28 TRBD2 TGTGCCAGCAGTCCTCTCTCCGCGGGAGTTTTTTCAGATACGCAGTATTTT CASSPLSAGVFSDTQYF
few TRBJ2-7 TRBV29-1 TRBD2 TGCAGCGGCGCCTACAGCGGGGTAACCTACGAGCAGTACTTC CSGAYSGVTYEQYF